A single sample gave rise to the 24 T cell receptor beta chains below, sequenced in a study of graft-versus-host responses after intestinal transplantation. The protocol was immunoSEQ multiplex PCR, while the TCRdb copy is restricted to in-frame clones and leaves out a portion. The repertoire holds 85,000 to 100,000 clones, with more than 85% as singletons. The antigens for these receptors are not known. Sequenced material: unstimulated CD8+ T cells sorted from spleen or lymph node cells, taken before intestinal transplant. The receptors were gathered from a human donor who received an intestinal transplant.

The chain joins TRBV19 to TRBJ1-5; TRBD1 agrees at 7 bases. Germline CDR1 is LNHDA and CDR2 is SQIVND (reference sequence). J gave up 5 bases and V 8 bases, and 6 bases lay outside the gene matches. This CDR3 comprises 13 residues. The CDR3 sequence is CASAGTAHQPQHF. CDR3 nucleotide sequence: TGTGCCAGTGCCGGGACAGCCCATCAGCCCCAGCATTTT.

The chain has TRBV4-1 and TRBJ2-5; 7 bases map to TRBD1. V was pared by 0 bases and J by 2 bases, with 3 bases of the junction left unmatched. Germline CDR1 MGHRA, CDR2 YSYEKL. This CDR3 region has 15 residues. CDR3 amino acids: CASSQDPGQQETQYF. DNA of the CDR3: TGCGCCAGCAGCCAAGATCCGGGACAGCAAGAGACCCAGTACTTC.

The V gene is TRBV2, the J gene TRBJ1-2, with TRBD1 identical over 9 bases. V lost 6 bases to trimming and J lost 0 bases; unmatched junction nucleotides: 5. The CDR3 totals 15 residues. CDR1 is SNHLY and CDR2 is FYNNEI in the germline V gene. The CDR3 loop is CASRNGTGPNYGYTF. In nucleotides, the CDR3 is TGTGCCAGCAGGAATGGGACAGGGCCTAACTATGGCTACACCTTC.

This chain joins TRBV27 and TRBJ1-1; 10 positions match TRBD1. Per germline, CDR1 MNHEY and CDR2 SMNVEV (reference sequence). V was pared by 11 bases and J by 4 bases, with 7 bases of the junction left unmatched. This CDR3 has 13 amino acids. The CDR3 sequence is CASSGTGVTEAFF. The CDR3 DNA is TGTGCCTCCTCCGGGACAGGGGTCACTGAAGCTTTCTTT.

This clone was recorded only once. The chain employs TRBV5-6 and TRBJ1-2; D is possibly TRBD1 (6 bases). This CDR3 comprises 16 residues. The V and J ends lost 0 bases and 1 base respectively, with 13 bases between them. The V gene's germline CDR1 is SGHDT and CDR2 YYEEEE. The CDR3 nucleotides are TGTGCCAGCAGCTTGGATCGGGCAGGGGATAACTATGGCTACACCTTC. Residues: CASSLDRAGDNYGYTF.

The CDR3 spells CASSYHRLVKASGETYNEQFF. The CDR3 DNA reads TGTGCCAGCAGCTACCACCGGCTAGTAAAGGCTAGCGGGGAAACCTACAATGAGCAGTTCTTC. The rearrangement uses TRBV21-1 and TRBJ2-1; the table's D gene call, TRBD2, was not cross checked with the DNA. TRBV21-1 is assigned pseudogene status. The CDR3 spans 21 residues.

The chain uses TRBV7-6 and TRBJ2-7, with 8 bases matching TRBD1. The CDR3 contains 13 residues. The J segment lost 7 bases and the V segment lost 5 bases, leaving 7 bases of the junction unmatched. Germline V gene lookup returns CDR1 SGHVS and CDR2 FNYEAQ. For the CDR3, the DNA is TGTGCCAGCAGCGAGACAGGGGCGGGAGAGCAGTACTTC. As protein: CASSETGAGEQYF.

J is TRBJ2-1 and V is TRBV19, with TRBD2 matching 9 bases. The CDR3 loop spans 14 amino acids. V lost 8 bases to trimming and J lost 0 bases; unmatched junction nucleotides: 2. CDR1 LNHDA and CDR2 SQIVND come from the germline V gene (reference sequence). The CDR3 sequence is CASGRGGSYNEQFF. DNA of the CDR3: TGTGCCAGTGGGCGGGGGGGCTCCTACAATGAGCAGTTCTTC. The variable domain in full, with the rest retrieved from reference TRBV19 and TRBJ2-1, is DGGITQSPKYLFRKEGQNVTLSCEQNLNHDAMYWYRQDPGQGLRLIYYSQIVNDFQKGDIAEGYSVSREKKESFPLTVTSAQKNPTAFYLCASGRGGSYNEQFFGPGTRLTVL.

This clone was counted only a few times. The CDR3: CASQQGSNQPQHF. In DNA, the CDR3 is TGTGCCAGCCAACAGGGAAGCAATCAGCCCCAGCATTTT. This chain connects TRBV7-9 to TRBJ1-5, with a weak D call TRBD1 (6 bases). The germline V gene has CDR1 SEHNR and CDR2 FQNEAQ (reference sequence). Trimming removed 8 bases at V and 1 base at J, with 9 bases between. The length of the CDR3 is 13 residues.

V gene TRBV5-6 combines with J gene TRBJ1-1; maybe TRBD1 (6 bases). V shed 4 bases and J shed 1 base, with 11 bases lying between them. CDR1 is SGHDT and CDR2 is YYEEEE in the germline V gene. The CDR3 totals 14 residues. CDR3 bases: TGTGCCAGCAGCCTACTGACAGGGAACACTGAAGCTTTCTTT. Amino acids: CASSLLTGNTEAFF.

The chain joins TRBV7-9 to TRBJ2-3; TRBD1 agrees at 8 bases. Per the germline V gene, CDR1 is SEHNR and CDR2 is FQNEAQ (reference sequence). The CDR3 loop spans 17 amino acids. Germline trimming cut 1 base from V and 3 bases from J; bases unmatched to any gene: 9. The CDR3 sequence: CASSLDPGQGLTDTQYF. The CDR3, as DNA: TGTGCCAGCAGCTTAGATCCCGGACAGGGATTGACAGATACGCAGTATTTT.

This chain links TRBV30 with TRBJ1-1; D uncertain. This CDR3 is built from 11 residues. CDR1 and CDR2 (germline): GTSNPN, SVGIG (reference sequence). The V and J ends lost 2 bases and 7 bases respectively, with 8 bases between them. The CDR3 protein is CAWSIDYEAFF. CDR3 sequence (DNA): TGTGCCTGGAGTATCGACTATGAAGCTTTCTTT. The complete variable domain, with remaining parts taken from reference TRBV30 and TRBJ1-1, reads SQTIHQWPATLVQPVGSPLSLECTVEGTSNPNLYWYRQAAGRGLQLLFYSVGIGQISSEVPQNLSASRPQDRQFILSSKKLLLSDSGFYLCAWSIDYEAFFGQGTRLTVV.

The V gene is TRBV7-9, the J gene TRBJ2-7; tentatively, D is TRBD2 (6 bases). The length of the CDR3 is 15 residues. Germline V gives CDR1 SEHNR, CDR2 FQNEAQ (reference sequence). V was shortened by 5 bases and J by 1 base, with 15 bases between the two germline ends. In nucleotides, the CDR3 is TGTGCCAGCAGCCGTGGGGCGGGATCATCCTACGAGCAGTACTTC. It translates to CASSRGAGSSYEQYF.

The rearrangement uses TRBV6-5 and TRBJ1-4, with a tentative D call TRBD1 (5 bases). CDR3 length equals 15 residues. V was pared by 0 bases and J by 2 bases, with 7 bases between. Germline V gene data show CDR1 as MNHEY and CDR2 as SVGAGI. DNA for the CDR3: TGTGCCAGCAGTTACTCGCGGGGGACTAATGAAAAACTGTTTTTT. Encoded protein: CASSYSRGTNEKLFF.

The chain carries TRBV5-6 and TRBJ1-5; D is perhaps TRBD1 (6 bases). The germline V gene has CDR1 SGHDT and CDR2 YYEEEE. V was cut by 3 bases and J by 7 bases, with 11 bases left in between. The CDR3 covers 13 residues. CDR3 bases: TGTGCCAGCAGCTCACAGGGTAGGCAGCCCCAGCATTTT. Protein sequence: CASSSQGRQPQHF.

The chain has TRBV27 and TRBJ2-5; D uncertain. V gave up 3 bases and J gave up 1 base, with 6 bases separating them. Germline V gene sequence: CDR1 MNHEY, CDR2 SMNVEV (reference sequence). The CDR3 contains 13 residues. CDR3 bases: TGTGCCAGCAGTTTCGCAGGCCAAGAGACCCAGTACTTC. This gives the protein CASSFAGQETQYF.

The genes are TRBV7-7 and TRBJ2-1, with 7 positions matching TRBD1. V gave up 5 bases and J gave up 6 bases; unmatched junction bases: 7. Germline V lookup: CDR1 SSHAT, CDR2 FNYEAQ (reference sequence). The CDR3 covers 14 residues. The CDR3 region is CASSASQGINEQFF. CDR3 DNA: TGTGCCAGCAGCGCCTCACAGGGGATCAATGAGCAGTTCTTC.

This clone was detected only once. The rearrangement links TRBV7-2 to TRBJ2-3; 7 nucleotides align to TRBD1. Germline V gene data show CDR1 as SGHTA and CDR2 as FQGNSA. V lost 0 bases and J lost 3; bases outside the gene matches: 18. CDR3 length: 20 amino acids. The CDR3 DNA is TGTGCCAGCAGCTTAGCCAACCCTACGATTTTTACAGGGGAAACAGATACGCAGTATTTT. It codes for CASSLANPTIFTGETDTQYF.

The chain is built from TRBV4-1 and TRBJ1-3, with D possibly being TRBD1 (5 bases). CDR3 length: 15 residues. The V end was cut by 2 bases, the J end by 2 bases, with 10 bases between. Germline V gene lookup returns CDR1 MGHRA and CDR2 YSYEKL. The CDR3 bases are TGCGCCAGCAGCCAATACCAGGGTCCTGGAAACACCATATATTTT. Its protein is CASSQYQGPGNTIYF.

This clone was seen only once. The CDR3 coding sequence is TGTGCCACCAGCAGAGATGGGGAGCAGGATGTGACTAGCGGGGAGGAATTAGCCAAAAACATTCAGTACTTC. This gives the protein CATSRDGEQDVTSGEELAKNIQYF. The chain recombines TRBV15 with TRBJ2-4; 11 positions match TRBD2. The germline gives CDR1 LNHNV, CDR2 YYDKDF (reference sequence). This CDR3 has 24 residues. With 0 bases clipped from V and 0 bases from J, the junction kept 22 bases outside the gene matches.

CDR3 sequence: CASSPLAGGDNEQFF. Here the CDR3 DNA reads TGCGCCAGCAGTCCACTAGCGGGGGGGGACAATGAGCAGTTCTTC. The V call is TRBV4-3, the J call TRBJ2-1, with 13 bases fitting TRBD2. The length of the CDR3 is 15 residues. Per the germline V gene, CDR1 is LGHNA and CDR2 is YSLEER. The V segment lost 6 bases and the J segment 5 bases; nucleotides outside the gene matches: 4.

A remark on this clone: This CDR3 is also generated by other DNA sequences in the sample. The rearrangement joins TRBV11-2 to TRBJ2-7, with 7 bases identical to TRBD1. The CDR3 runs 16 residues. With 1 base clipped from V and 2 bases from J, the junction kept 8 bases outside the gene matches. Per the germline V gene, CDR1 is SGHAT and CDR2 is FQNNGV. Here the CDR3 DNA reads TGTGCCAGCAGCTTAGGCTACGGACAGGCGGCCTACGAGCAGTACTTC. Translating gives CASSLGYGQAAYEQYF.

The chain couples TRBV27 to TRBJ1-6; no clear D gene. The V end was cut by 3 bases, the J end by 4 bases, with 19 bases between. Looked up from germline, CDR1 is MNHEY and CDR2 is SMNVEV (reference sequence). The length of the CDR3 is 18 residues. CDR3 residues: CASSFRDIRLGYNSPLHF. The CDR3 nucleotides are TGTGCCAGCAGTTTCCGAGACATCCGCCTTGGGTATAATTCACCCCTCCACTTT.

The chain carries TRBV19 and TRBJ2-7, with TRBD2 identical over 12 bases. Germline CDR1 reads LNHDA; CDR2 reads SQIVND (reference sequence). The CDR3 consists of 16 residues. The J segment lost 3 bases and the V segment lost 1 base, leaving 4 bases of the junction unmatched. The CDR3: CASSIGLAGGYYEQYF. The CDR3 DNA is TGTGCCAGTAGTATAGGTCTAGCGGGGGGGTACTACGAGCAGTACTTC.